This T cell receptor beta chain originates from a study of cytomegalovirus exposure and HLA in healthy donors (dated 2017 in TCRdb). Broadly, across the study: An earlier analysis of approximately 640 of the donors reported 250 to 300 Gb of sequence data and 117 million unique TCR beta sequences from some 180 million T cells. An early release covering approximately 600 HLA-typed donors comprised about 310 gigabases of sequencing data and 85 million or so unique TCR sequences. Of the roughly 400 genotyped donors, more than 75% were placed in the genetic ancestry cluster associated with self-reported Caucasian donors. The aim of the study was to test whether cataloging public T cell receptors could identify signatures of past pathogen exposure. The T cell repertoires of around 670 subjects were profiled by immunosequencing and related to cytomegalovirus serostatus. Along with the roughly 710-subject first cohort, a separate validation cohort of 120 different subjects was used. To predict cytomegalovirus infection status, the study combined high-throughput TCR immunosequencing, statistical association of individual TCRs with disease status, and machine learning. In a later analysis, previously published TCR beta repertoires from 550 to 700 donors were re-analyzed and high-resolution HLA genotyping was added so that TCR occurrence patterns could be studied. In the later analysis, no new phenotypic data were used to find candidate immune exposures; instead, reliance was placed on TCR beta sequences and their occurrence across donors. An earlier analysis of around 640 of the donors used high-throughput TCR beta sequencing to judge whether each TCR beta V gene segment behaved as functional or pseudogenic. Donor age, sex, ethnicity and CMV serostatus were collected together with the repertoire data. In a later genetic analysis, genome-wide SNP genotypes for about three fifths of the roughly 670 donors were used, and that subset was treated as a discovery cohort. All discovery cohort repertoires had been generated on a single sequencing platform. Both class I and class II loci were covered by HLA typing, at four-digit resolution. Typing coverage varied by locus: about 620-630 donors for A, B, C, DRB1 and DQB1; 500 to 550 for DQA1; 600 to 610 for DPA1; more than 450 for DPB1. About 5 DR-DQ haplotypes were handled as single units for association and clustering, since linkage in the cohort was strong. Among roughly 400 genotyped donors of the cohort, an average of approximately 240,000 unique TCR beta nucleotide sequences were sequenced per donor, about a sixth of them non-productive.

Spanning cysteine to phenylalanine, the CDR3 consists of 15 amino acids. Only CDR3 DNA is held: 45 bases, read in frame from base 1. Deletion took 0 bases off V and 2 bases off J, with a span of 11 bases between the germline ends. CDR1 and CDR2, looked up from the germline V gene, are MGHRA and YSYEKL. General conclusions and limits of the study: According to a later genetic analysis, donors in an Asian-associated ancestry cluster had fewer N-insertions in productive TCRs than the roughly 670-donor mean. Cytomegalovirus status was reported to be diagnosed by the classifier with high specificity and sensitivity in both the original and validation cohorts. A later genetic analysis associated a missense DCLRE1C variant with V-gene and J-gene trimming of TCR beta chains, and an independent cohort replicated the association. It was suggested by the authors that the approach could potentially be generalized to other disease states and immunological phenotypes. In the study, some 160 TCR beta chains were listed as associated with cytomegalovirus. In a later analysis, HLA-associated TCR beta chains showed more clonal expansion and lower generation probabilities than non-associated chains that were equally common. A further reported finding was that TCR beta sequences accurately predicted the HLA-A and HLA-B alleles for most subjects in the first cohort. Because counts were too low, approximately 15 rarely observed V segments, including chromosome 9 orphons, were excluded from the earlier analysis of 587 of the donors. A cluster of highly shared sequence variants was judged likely to be a technical artifact of the sequencing pipeline. CMV serostatus was the only immune exposure information available for the cohort. Linkage disequilibrium might explain the correlated functional status among segregating V segments, but an unknown experimental factor could not be excluded. Assigning TCR associations to individual alleles was difficult when HLA alleles, especially DR and DQ, strongly co-occurred. Several of the top co-occurrence clusters appeared to be linked to parvovirus B19, influenza, CMV and Epstein-Barr virus, according to a later analysis. According to a later analysis, most CMV-associated TCR beta chains appeared to be HLA-restricted, and the HLA associations seemed to be driven largely by CMV exposure. A later analysis associated about 17,000 TCR beta sequences with specific HLA alleles at a false discovery rate of 0.05. Most TCR sequences were observed very rarely across donors, whereas some public TCRs were present in many individuals. In vitro tests confirmed that a few of the cytomegalovirus-associated TCR beta chains recognize cytomegalovirus antigens. The cohort was sequenced for TCR beta chains only, and without alpha or paired-chain data the features that could be detected were limited. Broadly in line with IMGT annotations, most TCR beta V segments showed up in productive rearrangements about 87% or about 30% of the time in an earlier analysis of approximately 640 of the donors. In a later analysis, TCR association rates were found to vary across HLA loci, with the most associated TCRs seen for DRB1 alleles and the fewest for HLA-C alleles. Some IMGT-functional V segments, including TRBV6-2 and TRBV6-3, could not be distinguished by the 87-base-pair reads and were therefore excluded. Sequencing depth was assumed to be roughly uniform across donors in the presence/absence analyses, though that assumption may not hold. Because HLA typing was unavailable for some donors at each locus, only the typed subset was used in association tests.

Library method: the immunoSEQ multiplex PCR assay. The multiplex PCR relied on a mix of 60 forward primers for TCR Vbeta segments and 13 reverse primers for TCR Jbeta segments. The CDR3 region of rearranged TCR beta genes was amplified from genomic DNA by a multiplex PCR assay. The amplified TCR beta libraries were sequenced on the Illumina HiSeq System as 87-base-pair reads. As for the original processing: Across the roughly 700 repertoires, a later analysis counted some 81 million unique TCR beta chains, roughly 11 million of which were shared by at least two donors. To remove PCR and sequencing errors, raw reads were error-corrected and collapsed into unique sequences using a nearest-neighbor algorithm that merged closely related sequences. V, D and J gene segments were assigned by aligning CDR3 sequences to IMGT reference sequences. For a sequence to be retained, at least a six-nucleotide match to both a V gene segment and a J gene segment was required. A rearrangement counted as productive if the CDR3 had no stop codons and remained in frame with V and J, and every other rearrangement counted as non-productive. CDR3 was defined by IMGT convention, running from the second conserved V-encoded cysteine to the conserved J-encoded phenylalanine. The earlier analysis of about 560 of the donors excluded any sequence lacking an unambiguous match to a single V gene segment. In an earlier analysis of approximately 610 of the donors, V segments were called functional above 56.7% productive rearrangements and were called segregating when the between-donor standard deviation exceeded 5%. A statistical classification framework was built for diagnosing cytomegalovirus status from the catalog of TCR beta chain sequences. A later analysis assigned V and J genes by comparing TCR nucleotide sequences with IMGT/GENE-DB human TR gene sequences. The TCRdist pipeline was used in a later analysis to assign CDR3 sequences and most-parsimonious VDJ recombination scenarios. In a later analysis, each TCR beta chain was defined by its CDR3 amino acid sequence together with its V-gene family, and reads lacking a unique V-gene family were excluded. As a way to deal with suspected cross-contamination and a sequencing artifact, a later analysis dropped 640 or so nucleotide sequences that were highly shared and had low generation probability. In a later analysis, a clonal expansion index for each public chain was calculated from normalized within-repertoire ranks of inferred template counts. In a later analysis, generation probabilities were computed using a VDJ recombination model fitted to out-of-frame rearrangements, and the results were checked against IGoR. In a later analysis, hypergeometric tests were used to score TCR-TCR, TCR-HLA and TCR-CMV co-occurrence, with a repertoire-size bias correction applied to TCR pairs. In a later analysis, false discovery rates were estimated by permuting HLA or CMV assignments 20 times. In a later analysis, co-occurring TCRs were grouped with DBSCAN, and TCRdist sequence similarity was added when clustering was performed within HLA-allele-positive subsets. Repertoires with fewer than 30,000 or more than 120,000 public chains were left out of co-occurrence clustering, as were a handful of repertoires with anomalous nucleotide sharing. Drawn from immuneACCESS, this table holds only the in-frame rearrangements with V and J called that TCRdb kept. Clones are partly lost; checked studies trace under half to an unresolved V gene and leave the rest unexplained. D and trimming come from the DNA, and the V and J calls and clone size come from that table. For this sample the table gives 100,000 to 150,000 clones, of which about 70% were detected only once. Jointly, the top ten make up 5.5% to 8.5% of the sample.

In total, over 600 healthy bone marrow donors made up the cohort. At the time of sampling, every cohort member was nominally healthy, though immune exposures that went unrecorded were likely present. The donor tested CMV seronegative, placing the donor among the 352 seronegative members of the cohort. Each donor provided a peripheral blood sample, and peripheral blood mononuclear cells were used for TCR beta sequencing. The Qiagen DNeasy Blood Extraction Kit was used to extract genomic DNA from the blood cell samples. A note on this clone: This clone's antigen is unknown. No much larger clone is present one base from it, and per-base qualities are unavailable.

The source is a male donor in good health and CMV-seronegative. The rearranged chain carries TRBV4-1 and TRBJ2-7; the D segment could be TRBD1, given 6 matching bases. The sequenced sample consisted of PBMCs. The bases read TGCGCCAGCAGCCAAGATTTAGGACAGACCTACGAGCAGTACTTC. This is translated as CASSQDLGQTYEQYF.